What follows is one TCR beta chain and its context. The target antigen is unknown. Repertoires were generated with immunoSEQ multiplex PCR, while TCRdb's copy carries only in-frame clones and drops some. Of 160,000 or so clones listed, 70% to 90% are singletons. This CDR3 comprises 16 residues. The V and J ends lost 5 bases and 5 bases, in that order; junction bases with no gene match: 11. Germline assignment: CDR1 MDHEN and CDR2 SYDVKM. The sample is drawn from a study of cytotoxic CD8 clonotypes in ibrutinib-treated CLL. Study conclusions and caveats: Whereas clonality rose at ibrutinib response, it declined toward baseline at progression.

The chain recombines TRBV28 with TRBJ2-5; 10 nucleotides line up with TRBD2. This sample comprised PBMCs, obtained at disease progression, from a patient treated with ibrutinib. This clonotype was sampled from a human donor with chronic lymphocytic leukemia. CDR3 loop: CASSPLTSGRRETQYF. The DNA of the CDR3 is TGTGCCAGCAGTCCATTGACTAGCGGGCGGCGGGAGACCCAGTACTTC.